The 9 T cell receptor beta chains listed next were all sequenced from one sample in a study of blood T cell repertoires in COVID-19. Generated by immunoSEQ multiplex PCR, the TCRdb table keeps only in-frame clones and is missing some. The data show about 300,000 clones, 80% to 95% seen once. The sample comprised peripheral blood. The receptors shown here come from a woman younger than 45 with COVID-19, enrolled during active disease.

The chain has TRBV4-1 and TRBJ2-1; TRBD2 agrees at 9 bases. The germline CDR1 and CDR2 sequences are MGHRA and YSYEKL. The ends lost 0 bases at V and 7 bases at J; junction bases unmatched: 10. The CDR3 covers 17 residues. The CDR3 protein is CASSQDWGSGRKNEQFF. CDR3 DNA sequence: TGCGCCAGCAGCCAAGACTGGGGGAGCGGGAGGAAGAATGAGCAGTTCTTC.

V usage is TRBV27 and J usage is TRBJ2-3; 7 bases align to TRBD1. The V gene end was trimmed by 3 bases and the J gene end by 2 bases; junction bases not matched to a gene: 5. From germline, CDR1 is MNHEY and CDR2 SMNVEV (reference sequence). This CDR3 is 15 amino acids long. The chain's CDR3 is CASSFSDRDTDTQYF. The CDR3 DNA is TGTGCCAGCAGTTTTTCCGACAGGGACACAGATACGCAGTATTTT.

This sequence joins TRBV2 and TRBJ1-5; D is unresolved. V was pared by 7 bases and J by 4 bases, with 11 bases between. Germline V gene data show CDR1 as SNHLY and CDR2 as FYNNEI. The CDR3 is 13 residues long. The CDR3 DNA reads TGTGCCAGCACCCGGGTCCTAAATCAGCCCCAGCATTTT. Translation: CASTRVLNQPQHF.

The V and J genes are TRBV4-1 and TRBJ2-1; the match to TRBD2 covers 7 bases. CDR3 length equals 16 residues. With 0 bases clipped from V and 0 bases from J, the junction kept 2 bases outside the gene matches. Germline V lookup: CDR1 MGHRA, CDR2 YSYEKL. The CDR3 sequence is CASSQERGGSYNEQFF. In DNA form, the CDR3 reads TGCGCCAGCAGCCAAGAACGCGGGGGCTCCTACAATGAGCAGTTCTTC.

This chain uses TRBV24-1 with TRBJ2-3; D may be TRBD1 (5 bases). The CDR3 runs to 13 residues. CDR1 and CDR2 (germline): KGHDR, SFDVKD. The V end was cut by 6 bases, the J end by 1 base, with 7 bases between. The CDR3 nucleotides read TGTGCCACCAGTAGCAGGGGCACAGATACGCAGTATTTT. This gives the protein CATSSRGTDTQYF.

The chain uses TRBV5-1 and TRBJ1-6; 7 bases match TRBD1. Germline V CDR1 and CDR2: SGHRS, YFSETQ. The CDR3 is made up of 14 amino acids. With V trimmed by 4 bases and J by 8 bases, 6 bases remained unmatched. The DNA for the CDR3 is TGCGCCAGCAGCCCCGGGACAGATTATTCACCCCTCCACTTT. This codes for CASSPGTDYSPLHF.

This clone appeared a single time. J is TRBJ1-1 and V is TRBV3-1 (or the pseudogene TRBV3-2); no clear D gene. This CDR3 is built from 13 residues. Germline CDR1 LGHDT, CDR2 YNNKEL (reference sequence). Trimming stripped 3 bases from V and 4 bases from J, with 9 bases between. The CDR3 region is CASSQVLSTEAFF. CDR3 sequence (DNA): TGTGCCAGCAGCCAGGTACTCTCCACTGAAGCTTTCTTT.

The chain employs TRBV18 and TRBJ2-1; 8 bases are shared with TRBD2. Unmatched junction bases numbered 4, after V lost 2 bases and J lost 4 bases. The CDR3 covers 15 residues. The germline V gene encodes CDR1 KGHSH and CDR2 LQKENI. CDR3 coding DNA: TGTGCCAGCTCACCATCGGCTAGCGGGTACAATGAGCAGTTCTTC. Its translation: CASSPSASGYNEQFF.

J is TRBJ1-4 and V is TRBV7-9, with 7 nucleotides matching TRBD1. The germline V gene has CDR1 SEHNR and CDR2 FQNEAQ (reference sequence). The CDR3 totals 15 residues. J lost 4 bases, V lost 6 bases, and 8 bases had no gene match. Here the CDR3 reads CASSRLTGLNEKLFF. In nucleotides, the CDR3 is TGTGCCAGCAGTCGTTTGACAGGGCTTAATGAAAAACTGTTTTTT.